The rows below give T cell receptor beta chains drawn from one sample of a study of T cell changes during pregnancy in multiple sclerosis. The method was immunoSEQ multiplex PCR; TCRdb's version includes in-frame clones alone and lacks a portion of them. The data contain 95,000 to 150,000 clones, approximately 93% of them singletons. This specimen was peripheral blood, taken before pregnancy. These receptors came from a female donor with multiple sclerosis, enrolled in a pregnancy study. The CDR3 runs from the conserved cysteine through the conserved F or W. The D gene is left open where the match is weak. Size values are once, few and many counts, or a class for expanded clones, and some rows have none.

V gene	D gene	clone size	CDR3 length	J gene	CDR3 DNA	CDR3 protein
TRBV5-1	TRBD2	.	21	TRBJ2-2	TGCGCCAGCAGCTTGCTTTTGGGCGGACTAGCGGGGGAAGCGAACACCGGGGAGCTGTTTTTT	CASSLLLGGLAGEANTGELFF
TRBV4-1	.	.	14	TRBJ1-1	TGCGCCAGCAGCCAATTCGGGGTCAACACTGAAGCTTTCTTT	CASSQFGVNTEAFF
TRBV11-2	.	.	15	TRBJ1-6	TGTGCCAGCAGCCCCAGGGCGGGGTATGATTCACCCCTCCACTTT	CASSPRAGYDSPLHF
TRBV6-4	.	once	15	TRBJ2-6	TGTGCCAGCAGTGAAGAGGGCGGTGGGGCCAACGTCCTGACTTTC	CASSEEGGGANVLTF
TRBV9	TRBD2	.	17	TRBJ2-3	TGTGCCAGCAGCGTCGCTAGCGGGGGGGCTAGGACAGATACGCAGTATTTT	CASSVASGGARTDTQYF
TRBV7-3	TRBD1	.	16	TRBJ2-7	TGTGCCAGCAGCTTAACGGGGACAGGGGGCTCCTACGAGCAGTACTTC	CASSLTGTGGSYEQYF
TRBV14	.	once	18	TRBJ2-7	TGTGCCAGCAGCCAATTCCGAGGTGGGGGGGCTGTTGTGTGCGAGCAGTACTTC	CASSQFRGGGAVVCEQYF
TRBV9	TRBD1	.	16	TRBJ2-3	TGTGCCAGCAGCACCTCCCGGGACAGCTCACCAGATACGCAGTATTTT	CASSTSRDSSPDTQYF
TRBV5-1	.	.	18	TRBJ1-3	TGCGCCAGCAGCTTGGGGAGGACAGAGGGAATCTCTGGAAACACCATATATTTT	CASSLGRTEGISGNTIYF
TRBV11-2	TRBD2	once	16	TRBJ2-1	TGTGCCAGCAGCCTAGGGACTAGCGGGGGGGGTGATGAGCAGTTCTTC	CASSLGTSGGGDEQFF
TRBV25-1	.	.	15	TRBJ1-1	TGTGCCAGCAGTCACCGGCAGGGCAGGATCACTGAAGCTTTCTTT	CASSHRQGRITEAFF
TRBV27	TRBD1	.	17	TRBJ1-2	TGTGCCAGCAGTTCAGGACAGGGAAGGTCTGCAAACTATGGCTACACCTTC	CASSSGQGRSANYGYTF
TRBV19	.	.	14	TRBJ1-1	TGTGCCGTAGCCCCCGGGCTCGGAGGTACTGAAGCTTTCTTT	CAVAPGLGGTEAFF
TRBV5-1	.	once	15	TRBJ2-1	TGCGCCAGCAGCCTCGTTTCAGGCTCAATAGGTGAGCAGTTCTTC	CASSLVSGSIGEQFF
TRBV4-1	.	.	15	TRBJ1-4	TGCGCCAGCAGCCAAAGGGGCTCAACTAATGAAAAACTGTTTTTT	CASSQRGSTNEKLFF
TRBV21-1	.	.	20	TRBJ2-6	TGTGCCAGCAGCAAAAGGGGCCGGCAGGGGGCCCTCTCTGGGGCCAACGTCCTGACTTTC	CASSKRGRQGALSGANVLTF
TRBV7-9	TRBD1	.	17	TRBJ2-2	TGTGCCAGCAGCAACCGGACAGGAGCTTCGAACACCGGGGAGCTGTTTTTT	CASSNRTGASNTGELFF
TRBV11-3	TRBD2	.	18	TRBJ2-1	TGTGCCAGCAGCCGTTTTAGCGGGGGGGCGAAAGGGGACAATGAGCAGTTCTTC	CASSRFSGGAKGDNEQFF
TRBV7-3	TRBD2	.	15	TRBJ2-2	TGTGCCAGCAGCCGGACTAGCGATCACACCGGGGAGCTGTTTTTT	CASSRTSDHTGELFF
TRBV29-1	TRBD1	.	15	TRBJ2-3	TGCAGCGTTGAAGGAGGGGGACAGGGTGGAGATACGCAGTATTTT	CSVEGGGQGGDTQYF
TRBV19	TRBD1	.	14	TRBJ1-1	TGTGCCAGTCAAAAACAGGGGGTTAACACTGAAGCTTTCTTT	CASQKQGVNTEAFF
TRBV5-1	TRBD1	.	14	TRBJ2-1	TGCGCCAGCAGCTTGGGACAGGGGGCCGGTGAGCAGTTCTTC	CASSLGQGAGEQFF
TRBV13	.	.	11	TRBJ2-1	TGTGCCAGCAGCTCTATTGGTGAGCAGTTCTTC	CASSSIGEQFF
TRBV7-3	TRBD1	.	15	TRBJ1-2	TGTGCCAGCAGCCCCAACCCACAGGGGTCCTATGGCTACACCTTC	CASSPNPQGSYGYTF
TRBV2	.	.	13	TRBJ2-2	TGTGCCAGCAGTGTCAGGGCCACCGGGGAGCTGTTTTTT	CASSVRATGELFF
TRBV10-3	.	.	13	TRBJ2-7	TGTGCCATCAGGAGGGGGGGGTCCGCCGAGCAGTACTTC	CAIRRGGSAEQYF
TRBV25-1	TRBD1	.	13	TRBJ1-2	TGTGCCAGCAGTGAATTACAGGGGATAAGCTACACCTTC	CASSELQGISYTF
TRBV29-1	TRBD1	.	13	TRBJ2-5	TGCAGCGTGGAAGGGACAGGGCAAGAGACCCAGTACTTC	CSVEGTGQETQYF
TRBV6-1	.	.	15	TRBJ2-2	TGTGCCAGCGTTCGGAGGGGACCGAACACCGGGGAGCTGTTTTTT	CASVRRGPNTGELFF
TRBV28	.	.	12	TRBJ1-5	TGTGCCAGCTTCCTAAACGGTCAGCCCCAGCATTTT	CASFLNGQPQHF
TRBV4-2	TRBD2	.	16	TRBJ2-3	TGTGCCAGCAGCCAAGAACTAGCGGGGGGGGGAGATACGCAGTATTTT	CASSQELAGGGDTQYF
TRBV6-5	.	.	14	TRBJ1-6	TGTGCCAGCAGTTACGGACAGACAAATTCACCCCTCCACTTT	CASSYGQTNSPLHF
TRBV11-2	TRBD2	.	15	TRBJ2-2	TGTGCCAGCAGCTTGATGGGACTAGCTATGGGGGAGCTGTTTTTT	CASSLMGLAMGELFF
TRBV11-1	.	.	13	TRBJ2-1	TGTGCCAGCAGTTACAGGGTCTACAATGAGCAGTTCTTC	CASSYRVYNEQFF
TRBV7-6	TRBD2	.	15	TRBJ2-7	TGTGCCAGCAGCTTAGGGCTAGCGGGAAACCCCGAGCAGTACTTC	CASSLGLAGNPEQYF
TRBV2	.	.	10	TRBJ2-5	TGTGCCAGCAGTGAGAGTAGACTCTACTTC	CASSESRLYF
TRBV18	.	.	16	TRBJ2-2	TGTGCCAGCTCACTCGGAACTCAGGGGAACACCGGGGAGCTGTTTTTT	CASSLGTQGNTGELFF